These 4 T cell receptor beta chains were all obtained from the same sample, sequenced in a study of blood T cell repertoires in COVID-19. TCRdb keeps only in-frame clones here, not all; method: immunoSEQ multiplex PCR. The table includes roughly 25,000 clones, almost 90% detected once. Sequenced: peripheral blood. The receptors derive from a man in his 70s with acute or convalescent COVID-19.

J is TRBJ1-3 and V is TRBV6-4, with D unclear. Germline V lookup: CDR1 MRHNA, CDR2 SNTAGT. The CDR3 spans 14 residues. V shed 6 bases and J shed 0 bases, with 9 bases lying between them. CDR3 nucleotide sequence: TGTGCCAGCAGACCCGAGCCCTCTGGAAACACCATATATTTT. Translated: CASRPEPSGNTIYF.

V and J are TRBV7-9 and TRBJ1-5; 10 bases agree with TRBD1. Germline CDR1 is SEHNR and CDR2 is FQNEAQ (reference sequence). J lost 4 bases, V lost 5 bases, and 20 bases had no gene match. CDR3 length: 20 amino acids. The CDR3 here is CASSTGPGQGPSELNQPQHF. CDR3 coding DNA: TGTGCCAGCAGCACCGGCCCGGGACAGGGGCCCTCAGAGCTTAATCAGCCCCAGCATTTT.

This sequence joins TRBV7-3 and TRBJ2-5, with D unresolved. V was pared by 5 bases and J by 0 bases, with 10 bases between. The CDR3 covers 14 residues. Germline CDR1 reads SGHTA; CDR2 reads FQGTGA. The CDR3 bases are TGTGCCAGCAGCCTAGACCCCGACCAAGAGACCCAGTACTTC. Protein product: CASSLDPDQETQYF.

This sequence joins TRBV18 and TRBJ1-4, with 8 bases lining up with TRBD1. With V trimmed by 6 bases and J by 4 bases, 7 bases remained unmatched. Germline V gene data show CDR1 as KGHSH and CDR2 as LQKENI. The CDR3 loop spans 15 amino acids. The CDR3 bases are TGTGCCAGCTCGCCGGACAGGGCCATTAATGAAAAACTGTTTTTT. It translates to CASSPDRAINEKLFF. The full variable domain, completed using reference TRBV18 and TRBJ1-4, is NAGVMQNPRHLVRRRGQEARLRCSPMKGHSHVYWYRQLPEEGLKFMVYLQKENIIDESGMPKERFSAEFPKEGPSILRIQQVVRGDSAAYFCASSPDRAINEKLFFGSGTQLSVL.